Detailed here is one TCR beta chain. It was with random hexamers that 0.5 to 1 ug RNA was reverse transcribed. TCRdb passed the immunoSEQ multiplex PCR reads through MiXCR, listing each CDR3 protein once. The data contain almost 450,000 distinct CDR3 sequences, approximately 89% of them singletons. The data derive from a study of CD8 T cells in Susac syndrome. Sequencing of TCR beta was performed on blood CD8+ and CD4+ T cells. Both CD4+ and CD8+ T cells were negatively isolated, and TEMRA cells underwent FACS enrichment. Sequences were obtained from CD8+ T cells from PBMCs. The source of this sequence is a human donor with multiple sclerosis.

CDR3 DNA sequence: TGTGCCAGCAGTTCAGACACCGGGGAGCTGTTTTTT. Its protein is CASSSDTGELFF. The rearrangement uses TRBV7-9 and TRBJ2-2; no reliable D call. With 6 bases removed from V and 3 bases from J, the gap between germline ends came to 5 bases. Germline CDR1 is SEHNR and CDR2 is FQNEAQ (reference sequence). CDR3 length equals 12 residues.